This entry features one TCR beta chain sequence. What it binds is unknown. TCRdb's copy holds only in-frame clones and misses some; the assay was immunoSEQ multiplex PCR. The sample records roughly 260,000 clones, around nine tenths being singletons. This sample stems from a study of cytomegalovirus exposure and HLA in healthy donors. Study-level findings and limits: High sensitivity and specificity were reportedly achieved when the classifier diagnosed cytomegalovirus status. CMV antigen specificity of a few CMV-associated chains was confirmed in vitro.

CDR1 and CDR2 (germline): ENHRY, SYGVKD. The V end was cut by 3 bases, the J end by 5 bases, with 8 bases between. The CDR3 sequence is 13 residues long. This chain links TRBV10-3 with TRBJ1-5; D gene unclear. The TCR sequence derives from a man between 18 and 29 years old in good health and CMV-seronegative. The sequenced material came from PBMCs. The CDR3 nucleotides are TGTGCCATCAGTGAATACCCAGATCAGCCCCAGCATTTT. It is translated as CAISEYPDQPQHF.